A single sample is the source of the 20 T cell receptor beta chains below, sequenced in a study of shared clonotypes between healthy human individuals. Sequenced by immunoSEQ multiplex PCR; TCRdb stores in-frame clones only, minus some. The sample has 2 million to 2.5 million clones, approximately 94% seen once; the top ten hold approximately 0.13%. Input material: naive CD4+ T cells sorted from blood. The sample's subset: CD45RA+ positively selected. These receptors all come from a man aged 18-30 years in good health.

This rearrangement joins TRBV30 to TRBJ1-6, with D maybe TRBD1 (5 bases). This CDR3 spans 13 amino acids. CDR1 and CDR2 (germline): GTSNPN, SVGIG (reference sequence). The V and J ends lost 5 bases and 5 bases respectively, with 10 bases between them. CDR3 sequence: CAWGALNNSPLHF. The CDR3 nucleotides are TGTGCCTGGGGGGCCCTTAATAATTCACCCCTCCACTTT.

The V gene is TRBV6-5, the J gene TRBJ2-5; D tentatively fits TRBD1 or TRBD2 (5 bases each). Germline V lookup: CDR1 MNHEY, CDR2 SVGAGI. V lost 5 bases, J lost 0 bases, and 7 bases lay in between. The CDR3 is 13 residues long. The chain's CDR3 is CASSGTYQETQYF. The CDR3 region has the DNA TGTGCCAGCAGTGGGACGTACCAAGAGACCCAGTACTTC.

The J gene is TRBJ1-1, the V gene TRBV5-5; D is unclear. There are 12 residues in the CDR3. Germline V gene lookup returns CDR1 SGHKS and CDR2 YYEKEE (reference sequence). The ends were cut back, 4 bases at V and 3 bases at J, with 7 bases in the middle. The CDR3 sequence is CASSPTDTEAFF. The DNA for the CDR3 is TGTGCCAGCAGCCCCACGGACACTGAAGCTTTCTTT.

This chain uses TRBV10-3 with TRBJ1-2; D not certain. In germline, CDR1 is ENHRY, CDR2 SYGVKD. This CDR3 is 13 amino acids long. V was trimmed by 5 bases and J by 4 bases, leaving 11 bases between them. CDR3 loop: CAISSDGLYGYTF. In DNA form, the CDR3 reads TGTGCCATCAGTTCGGACGGCCTCTATGGCTACACCTTC.

The chain employs TRBV5-1 and TRBJ2-7; 11 bases are shared with TRBD1. Per germline, CDR1 SGHRS and CDR2 YFSETQ. The CDR3 has 15 residues. V dropped 0 bases and J dropped 6; count of bases not matched to a gene: 5. CDR3 bases: TGCGCCAGCAGCTTGGTAGGACAGGGGGCCTCCGAGCAGTACTTC. Its translation: CASSLVGQGASEQYF. Using reference TRBV5-1 and TRBJ2-7 for the parts outside the CDR3, the full variable domain is KAGVTQTPRYLIKTRGQQVTLSCSPISGHRSVSWYQQTPGQGLQFLFEYFSETQRNKGNFPGRFSGRQFSNSRSEMNVSTLELGDSALYLCASSLVGQGASEQYFGPGTRLTVT.

CDR3 nucleotide sequence: TGTGCCAGCAGCTCCCGGTTAGCGGAGAAACAAGAGACCCAGTACTTC. Protein: CASSSRLAEKQETQYF. The chain is built from TRBV9 and TRBJ2-5; TRBD2 is a possible D gene (6 bases). Trimming removed 4 bases at V and 2 bases at J, with 18 bases between. The CDR3 spans 16 residues. From germline, CDR1 is SGDLS and CDR2 YYNGEE.

J is TRBJ1-1 and V is TRBV4-1, with D perhaps TRBD1 (5 bases). The germline V and J ends were trimmed by 0 bases and 6 bases, with 17 bases remaining between them. CDR3 length: 16 residues. Germline V CDR1 and CDR2: MGHRA, YSYEKL. This CDR3 is CASSQERGNRGAEAFF. The CDR3 nucleotides read TGCGCCAGCAGCCAAGAACGGGGAAATCGAGGGGCTGAAGCTTTCTTT.

V and J are TRBV10-3 and TRBJ1-1, with 7 nucleotides matching TRBD1. CDR3 length: 13 residues. In germline, CDR1 is ENHRY, CDR2 SYGVKD. V was pared by 0 bases and J by 7 bases, with 2 bases of the junction left unmatched. The CDR3 DNA sequence: TGTGCCATCAGTGAGTCTCGGGACAGTGAAGCTTTCTTT. This sequence encodes CAISESRDSEAFF.

The rearrangement links TRBV12-2 to TRBJ1-5; the D segment call TRBD1 is taken from the table without a DNA check. TRBV12-2 is labeled a pseudogene. This CDR3 comprises 16 residues. CDR3 DNA: TGTGCAAGTCGCTTAGCGCGACAGGGCCCCAATCAGCCCCAGCATTTT. This sequence encodes CASRLARQGPNQPQHF.

The chain recombines TRBV6-1 with TRBJ1-3, with D uncertain. The CDR3 covers 18 residues. Germline CDR1 MNHNS, CDR2 SASEGT. With 4 bases removed from V and 0 bases from J, the gap between germline ends came to 19 bases. CDR3 sequence reads: CASSGRPGSQSSGNTIYF. Here the CDR3 DNA reads TGTGCCAGCAGTGGTCGTCCGGGTAGTCAATCCTCTGGAAACACCATATATTTT.

The J gene is TRBJ1-1, the V gene TRBV2; D not resolved. Germline V CDR1 and CDR2: SNHLY, FYNNEI. The CDR3 is 13 amino acids. Trimming removed 1 base at V and 3 bases at J, with 6 bases between. CDR3 DNA: TGTGCCAGCAGTGAAGGGGCCCACACTGAAGCTTTCTTT. This translates into CASSEGAHTEAFF.

The V and J genes are TRBV2 and TRBJ2-5, with D maybe TRBD1 (5 bases). CDR1 SNHLY and CDR2 FYNNEI come from the germline V gene. Trimming took 7 bases from V and 3 from J, leaving 6 bases between them. The CDR3 runs to 11 residues. This CDR3 reads CASKGEETQYF. The CDR3 nucleotides read TGTGCCAGCAAAGGGGAAGAGACCCAGTACTTC.

The chain is built from TRBV15 and TRBJ2-3; D is uncertain. Trimming left V 8 bases short and J 5 bases short, with 17 bases between. The V gene's germline CDR1 is LNHNV and CDR2 YYDKDF (reference sequence). The CDR3 length is 14 residues. CDR3 sequence (DNA): TGTGCCACCCGTCTCGTCCGATCGGAAGATACGCAGTATTTT. Amino acid sequence: CATRLVRSEDTQYF.

Details on this clone: Other DNA sequences in the same sample also yield this CDR3. The chain links TRBV6-1 to TRBJ2-2, with 11 bases matching TRBD1. There are 14 residues in the CDR3. Germline values: CDR1 MNHNS, CDR2 SASEGT. J gave up 5 bases and V 6 bases, and 2 bases lay outside the gene matches. The CDR3 DNA reads as TGTGCCAGCAGAGGGACAGGGGGGACCGGGGAGCTGTTTTTT. It codes for CASRGTGGTGELFF.

The chain is built from TRBV9 and TRBJ2-2, with 10 bases matching TRBD2. Germline CDR1 SGDLS, CDR2 YYNGEE. After removal of 1 base from V and 1 base from J, the junction contained 10 bases not matched to a gene. The CDR3 sequence is 19 residues long. This CDR3 is CASSVSLAGAKKNTGELFF. As DNA, the CDR3 is TGTGCCAGCAGCGTATCCCTAGCGGGAGCCAAGAAGAACACCGGGGAGCTGTTTTTT.

The chain links TRBV6-5 to TRBJ2-7; 14 nucleotides agree with TRBD2. The CDR3 has 15 amino acids. V shed 4 bases and J 7 bases; nucleotides not matched to a gene: 6. CDR1 and CDR2 from the germline V gene are MNHEY and SVGAGI. The CDR3 DNA reads TGTGCCAGCAGTTCCGGGACTAGCGGGAGTCATGAGCAGTACTTC. Translated: CASSSGTSGSHEQYF.

The chain links TRBV28 to TRBJ1-1; no clear D. The V gene's germline CDR1 is MDHEN and CDR2 SYDVKM. This CDR3 is 14 amino acids long. The germline V and J ends were trimmed by 6 bases and 4 bases, with 15 bases remaining between them. The CDR3 loop is CASRLPLRGTEAFF. The CDR3 nucleotides read TGTGCCAGCAGGTTACCCCTCCGAGGCACTGAAGCTTTCTTT. Variable domain in full (rest from reference TRBV28 and TRBJ1-1): DVKVTQSSRYLVKRTGEKVFLECVQDMDHENMFWYRQDPGLGLRLIYFSYDVKMKEKGDIPEGYSVSREKKERFSLILESASTNQTSMYLCASRLPLRGTEAFFGQGTRLTVV.

The chain combines TRBV25-1 with TRBJ2-5; 7 nucleotides match TRBD1. The V gene end was trimmed by 4 bases and the J gene end by 5 bases; junction bases not matched to a gene: 7. There are 14 residues in the CDR3. Germline V gives CDR1 MGHDK, CDR2 SYGVNS. For the CDR3, the DNA is TGTGCCAGCAGTGGGTTGACAGGGTTGGAGACCCAGTACTTC. It translates to CASSGLTGLETQYF.

This clone was seen more than once but under ten times. The gene calls are TRBV6-6 and TRBJ1-2; D not certain. The germline V and J ends were trimmed by 2 bases and 11 bases, with 12 bases remaining between them. The CDR3 totals 12 residues. Germline CDR1 and CDR2: MNHNY and SVGAGI (reference sequence). CDR3 in DNA: TGTGCCAGCAGTTACGAGAGGGAAGATTACACCTTC. Translating it yields CASSYEREDYTF.

The J gene is TRBJ1-2, the V gene TRBV25-1; D is unclear. The V end lost 3 bases, the J end lost 5 bases, and 13 bases lay between the germline ends. CDR3 size: 14 residues. Germline V lookup: CDR1 MGHDK, CDR2 SYGVNS. For the CDR3, the DNA is TGTGCCAGCAGTGATCCTAGTTTCCCATATGGCTACACCTTC. Translated: CASSDPSFPYGYTF.